This passage covers 8 T cell receptor beta chains from one sample sequenced in a study of regulatory T cells in long-lasting Graves disease. Time point of the sample: newly diagnosed GD, antithyroid drugs for less than 3 months. The TCR library was made from RNA extracted from PBMCs. HTBI primers from iRepertoire and Arm-PCR of CDR3 regions yielded the TCR beta libraries. Each CDR3 protein gets one entry after TCRdb re-called the multiplex PCR reads with MiXCR. The profile shows a few hundred thousand distinct CDR3 sequences, approximately 15% of them singletons. These sequences were also reported in another study, on T cells in Graves' hyperthyroidism and ophthalmopathy.

Sequenced here: peripheral blood mononuclear cells (PBMCs), sampled at new diagnosis, from a patient treated with antithyroid drugs. These receptors were collected from a man aged 40-49 years with Graves disease.

In this sample, this clonotype turned up many times. The rearrangement joins TRBV5-1 to TRBJ2-7, with 9 bases fitting TRBD2. Germline V gene lookup returns CDR1 SGHRS and CDR2 YFSETQ. With 4 bases clipped from V and 3 bases from J, the junction kept 8 bases outside the gene matches. The CDR3 runs to 15 residues. The CDR3 region is CASSVGLAPGYEQYF. CDR3 DNA sequence: TGCGCCAGCAGCGTGGGACTAGCTCCTGGCTACGAGCAGTACTTC. Using reference TRBV5-1 and TRBJ2-7 for the parts outside the CDR3, the full variable domain is KAGVTQTPRYLIKTRGQQVTLSCSPISGHRSVSWYQQTPGQGLQFLFEYFSETQRNKGNFPGRFSGRQFSNSRSEMNVSTLELGDSALYLCASSVGLAPGYEQYFGPGTRLTVT.

There are many counts of this clonotype. The chain employs TRBV7-2 and TRBJ1-3; unclear D gene. The CDR3 covers 12 residues. V gave up 2 bases and J gave up 16 bases, with 15 bases separating them. The germline V gene encodes CDR1 SGHTA and CDR2 FQGNSA. The CDR3 DNA follows: TGTGCCAGCAGCTTATCCTTGGGTTACGCGTATTTT. Translated, it gives CASSLSLGYAYF.

There are many counts of this clonotype. This chain links TRBV29-1 with TRBJ1-1; TRBD1 matches 8 bases. V dropped 6 bases and J dropped 5; count of bases not matched to a gene: 8. Germline V gene lookup returns CDR1 SQVTM and CDR2 ANQGSEA. The CDR3 is 13 amino acids. The CDR3 coding sequence is TGCAGCGTGGGATTCAGGGGGCGAACTGAAGCTTTCTTT. Amino acids: CSVGFRGRTEAFF.

Comment on this clonotype: A read error may explain this, as a much larger clone is one base away. Because the CDR3's place on the DNA is in doubt, the DNA is left out and the CDR3 is given as listed by TCRdb. The CDR3: CSARDRVGSGTQCF. J is TRBJ2-5 and V is TRBV20-1; TRBD1 was called by the table and not checked on the DNA. Looked up from germline, CDR1 is DFQATT and CDR2 is SNEGSKA (reference sequence). The CDR3 is made up of 14 amino acids, end residues included.

This clonotype was seen at least ten times. The chain uses TRBV11-2 and TRBJ2-7; D call uncertain. This CDR3 comprises 15 residues. Trimming pared 6 bases from V and 0 bases from J, leaving 15 bases between. Germline CDR1 and CDR2: SGHAT and FQNNGV. The CDR3 bases are TGTGCCAGCAGGGCCGTGGGCGGAGCCTCCTACGAGCAGTACTTC. This codes for CASRAVGGASYEQYF.

As to this clonotype: Just one base apart from a much larger clone, this may be a read error. Given the absence of the conserved phenylalanine or tryptophan at the CDR3 end, a read error is likely. This chain connects TRBV6-1 to TRBJ2-3, with TRBD1 identical over 8 bases. CDR1 and CDR2 from the germline V gene are MNHNS and SASEGT. This CDR3 region has 13 residues. J lost 2 bases, V lost 10 bases, and 5 bases had no gene match. CDR3 region: CAITDRVTDTQYS. The DNA for the CDR3 is TGTGCCATCACGGACAGGGTCACAGATACGCAGTATTCT.

The chain is built from TRBV10-2 and TRBJ1-5; possible D gene TRBD1, 6 bases. V lost 8 bases and J 9 bases, leaving 14 bases between the germline ends. Germline V gives CDR1 WSHSY, CDR2 SAAADI. This CDR3 is 12 amino acids long. The CDR3 is CASPRGPRPQHF. The CDR3 DNA follows: TGCGCCAGCCCCAGGGGCCCTCGGCCCCAGCATTTT.

The chain has TRBV12-3 or TRBV12-4 and TRBJ2-2, with 12 bases lining up with TRBD2. The J segment lost 5 bases and the V segment lost 6 bases, leaving 4 bases of the junction unmatched. The CDR3 loop spans 15 amino acids. In DNA form, the CDR3 reads TGTGCCAGCAGAAACCTAGCGGGGGGGACCGGGGAGCTGTTTTTT. Translating gives CASRNLAGGTGELFF.